What follows are 4 T cell receptor beta chains derived from one specimen sequenced in a study of regulatory T cells in long-lasting Graves disease. Noted time point: newly diagnosed GD, antithyroid drugs for less than 3 months. RNA extracted from PBMCs served as the sequencing template. HTBI primers from iRepertoire and Arm-PCR of CDR3 regions yielded the TCR beta libraries. TCRdb analysed the multiplex PCR reads with MiXCR anew, one entry per CDR3 protein. The sample holds under 800,000 distinct CDR3 sequences; under 20% are singletons and the top ten take 18%. The same specimen was also included in a second study, on T cells in Graves' hyperthyroidism and ophthalmopathy.

This material consisted of peripheral blood mononuclear cells (PBMCs), taken at new diagnosis, from a patient treated with antithyroid drugs. These receptors all stem from a woman aged 25 to 39 with Graves disease.

This clonotype appeared a few times. As DNA, the CDR3 is TGTGCCAGCAGTTACTCTCAGGGGGCGACATCACCCCTCCACTTT. It translates to CASSYSQGATSPLHF. This chain uses TRBV6-2 or TRBV6-3 with TRBJ1-6, with 8 bases that match TRBD1. CDR3 length equals 15 residues. Trimming at V came to 0 bases and at J to 10 bases, leaving 5 bases not matched to a gene. Germline assignment: CDR1 MNHEY and CDR2 SVGEGT.

Ten or more counts support this clonotype. This chain connects TRBV12-3 or TRBV12-4 to TRBJ2-3; TRBD2 matches at 9 bases. The J segment lost 0 bases and the V segment lost 6 bases, leaving 4 bases of the junction unmatched. The CDR3 extends over 15 amino acids. CDR3 in amino acids: CASSLAGTSTDTQYF. In DNA form, the CDR3 reads TGTGCCAGCAGCCTAGCGGGAACTAGCACAGATACGCAGTATTTT.

Many counts were recorded for this clonotype. The chain joins TRBV28 to TRBJ2-7, with a possible D match to TRBD1 (5 bases). Between the trimmed V and J ends, which lost 3 bases and 3 bases, there was a span of 9 bases. Germline-derived CDR1 and CDR2 are MDHEN and SYDVKM. CDR3 length: 13 residues. The chain's CDR3 is CASSLEQDYEQYF. For the CDR3, the DNA is TGTGCCAGCAGTTTGGAACAGGACTACGAGCAGTACTTC.

This clonotype was observed a handful of times. V and J are TRBV5-5 and TRBJ2-7, with D tentatively TRBD1 (5 bases). V was pared by 3 bases and J by 3 bases, with 16 bases between. CDR3 length: 15 residues. Germline V CDR1 and CDR2: SGHKS, YYEKEE (reference sequence). CDR3 protein: CASSWGTAKGYEQYF. In nucleotides, the CDR3 is TGTGCCAGCAGCTGGGGCACCGCCAAGGGCTACGAGCAGTACTTC.